This T cell receptor (beta chain) was captured by sequencing in a study of cytomegalovirus exposure and HLA in healthy donors. General study points: Accurate prediction of HLA-A and HLA-B alleles (for most subjects) was reportedly achieved from TCR beta sequences.

This CDR3 is 16 amino acids long. The J segment lost 5 bases and the V segment lost 6 bases, leaving 15 bases of the junction unmatched. Per germline, CDR1 SQVTM and CDR2 ANQGSEA. On this clone itself: Its antigen is unidentified.

PCR used 60 Vbeta primers and 13 Jbeta primers. The authors' processing: A later analysis counted approximately 80 million unique TCR beta chains, some 11 million shared. Data came from immunoSEQ multiplex PCR; TCRdb stores just in-frame clones and leaves some out. D and trimming come from the DNA, and the V and J calls and clone size come from that table. The top ten clones hold 1% of a sample with about 170,000 clones, about 85% of them seen once. This clonotype was obtained from a boy aged 2 to 9 in good health and CMV-seronegative. Sequencing was done on a sample of PBMCs. The chain links TRBV29-1 to TRBJ1-5; 8 bases match TRBD1. The chain's CDR3 is CSVALPGTGLYQPQHF. CDR3 coding DNA: TGCAGCGTCGCTTTACCGGGGACAGGACTTTATCAGCCCCAGCATTTT.